This record concerns one TCR beta chain sequence. Its antigen is not identified. Amplified material comprised TCR beta CDR3 regions derived from RNA transcripts. The first round was an RT-PCR with HTBI primers, and the second round was a multiplex PCR. Each CDR3 protein gets one entry after TCRdb re-called the multiplex PCR reads with MiXCR. Of 740,000 or so distinct CDR3 sequences in the sample, 35% to 50% were seen once. The data stem from a study of Graves' ophthalmopathy and Graves' hyperthyroidism. Patients with other autoimmune diseases, uncontrolled infections, pregnancy or lactation were excluded. Sampling 10 ml of fresh peripheral blood provided the PBMCs. With 8 bases removed from V and 3 bases from J, the gap between germline ends came to 14 bases. Germline V gives CDR1 SNHLY, CDR2 FYNNEI. The CDR3 length is 13 residues. General observations from the study: A 13-signature model separated ophthalmopathy from stable hyperthyroidism, reaching less than 90% sensitivity and roughly 82% specificity cross-validated.

The TCR was taken from an adult man with Graves' ophthalmopathy. The sequencing input was peripheral blood. The V call is TRBV2, the J call TRBJ2-7; TRBD1 is a possible D gene (5 bases). The CDR3 reads CASSPTESYEQYF. In DNA, the CDR3 is TGTGCCAGCTCACCGACAGAAAGCTACGAGCAGTACTTC.